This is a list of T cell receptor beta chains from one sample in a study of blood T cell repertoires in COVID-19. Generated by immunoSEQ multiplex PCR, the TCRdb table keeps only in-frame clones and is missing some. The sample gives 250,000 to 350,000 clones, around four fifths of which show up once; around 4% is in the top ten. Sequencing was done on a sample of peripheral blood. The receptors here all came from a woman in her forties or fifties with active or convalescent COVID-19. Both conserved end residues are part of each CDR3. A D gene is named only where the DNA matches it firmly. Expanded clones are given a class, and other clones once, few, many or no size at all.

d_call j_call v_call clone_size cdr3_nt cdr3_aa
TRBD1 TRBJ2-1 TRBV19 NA TGTGCCAGTAGTCCCCGAGGGGGCGTGGGGAATGAGCAGTTCTTC CASSPRGGVGNEQFF
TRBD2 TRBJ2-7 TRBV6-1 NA TGTGCCAGCAGTGGGGGCCGCGGGAGCCTTCTGGGGCTCGAGCAGTACTTC CASSGGRGSLLGLEQYF
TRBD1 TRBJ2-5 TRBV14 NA TGTGCCAGCAGCCACACCGGGACAGGGGTTGATCAAGAGACCCAGTACTTC CASSHTGTGVDQETQYF
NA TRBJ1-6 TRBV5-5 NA TGTGCCAGCAGGGCCCTAAGGGGCGATAATTCACCCCTCCACTTT CASRALRGDNSPLHF
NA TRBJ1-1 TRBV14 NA TGTGCCAGCAGCCAACACCCCAAGAGGACTGAAGCTTTCTTT CASSQHPKRTEAFF
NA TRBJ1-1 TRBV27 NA TGTGCCAGCAGTTGGTACCAGGCCGGGAGGACTGAAGCTTTCTTT CASSWYQAGRTEAFF
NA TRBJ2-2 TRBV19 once TGTGCCAGTAGTATGATGCGGGGGGAGCTGTTTTTT CASSMMRGELFF
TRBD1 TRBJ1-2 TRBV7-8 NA TGTGCCAGCAGCTTAACAGGGGGTGACTATGGCTACACCTTC CASSLTGGDYGYTF
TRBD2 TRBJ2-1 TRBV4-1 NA TGCGCCAGCAGCCTTAGCGGGATTCTACTTAACAATGAGCAGTTCTTC CASSLSGILLNNEQFF
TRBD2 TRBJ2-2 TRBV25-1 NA TGTGCCAGCAGTGACCCGGGGACTAGCGGGCACACCGGGGAGCTGTTTTTT CASSDPGTSGHTGELFF
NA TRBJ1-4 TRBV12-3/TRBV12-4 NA TGTGCCAGCAGTTTGATCGGGAATGAAAAACTGTTTTTT CASSLIGNEKLFF
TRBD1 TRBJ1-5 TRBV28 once TGTGCCAGCAGTAAATGGGACAGGTCTTTCAATCAGCCCCAGCATTTT CASSKWDRSFNQPQHF
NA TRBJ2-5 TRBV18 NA TGTGCCAGCTCACCACGGGGGGAAGAGACCCAGTACTTC CASSPRGEETQYF
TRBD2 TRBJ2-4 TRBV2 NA TGTGCCAGCAGTGAAGGACTAGCGGCAAACATTCAGTACTTC CASSEGLAANIQYF
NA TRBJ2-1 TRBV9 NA TGTGCCAGCAGCCACGGAGGGAGCGTCTACAATGAGCAGTTCTTC CASSHGGSVYNEQFF
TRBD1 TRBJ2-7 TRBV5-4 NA TGTGCCAGCAGCTCCGATATTAACAGGGGAACCTACGAGCAGTACTTC CASSSDINRGTYEQYF
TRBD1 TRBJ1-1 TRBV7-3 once TGTGCCAGCAGTTTGACAGGGCTGAACACTGAAGCTTTCTTT CASSLTGLNTEAFF
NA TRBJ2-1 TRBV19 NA TGTGCCAGTAGTATAAGGGGTCTGTATGAGCAGTTCTTC CASSIRGLYEQFF
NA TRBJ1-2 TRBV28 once TGTGCCGTCCAGAACGGTGGCAGGCCGAACTATGGCTACACCTTC CAVQNGGRPNYGYTF
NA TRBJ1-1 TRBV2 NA TGTGCCAGCGGGGAGGGAGGGGTGAACACTGAAGCTTTCTTT CASGEGGVNTEAFF
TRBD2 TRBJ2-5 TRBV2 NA TGTGCCAGCAGTACGGGACTAGAACAGACCCAGTACTTC CASSTGLEQTQYF
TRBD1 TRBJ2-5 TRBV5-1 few TGCGCCAGCAGCTTACAGGGGTCAGAGACCCAGTACTTC CASSLQGSETQYF
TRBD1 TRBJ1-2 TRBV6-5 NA TGTGCCAGCAACCCACAGGGGGCCGAGGGCTACACCTTC CASNPQGAEGYTF
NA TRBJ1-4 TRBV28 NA TGTGCCAGCAGCCAGGGTGGCGAAAAACTGTTTTTT CASSQGGEKLFF
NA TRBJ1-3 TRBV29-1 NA TGCAGCGTCGATAAGACAGATGGAAACACCATATATTTT CSVDKTDGNTIYF
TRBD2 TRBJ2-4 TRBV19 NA TGTGCCAGTAGTAGGGGACTAGCGGGACCTAGGGGCAAAAACATTCAGTACTTC CASSRGLAGPRGKNIQYF
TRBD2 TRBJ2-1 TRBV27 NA TGTGCCAGCAGTAAACGGACTAGCGGGAGTCCAAATGAGCAGTTCTTC CASSKRTSGSPNEQFF
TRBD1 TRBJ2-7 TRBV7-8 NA TGTGCCAGCAGCGGGTATGGGACAGGGGGTGGTGAGCAGTACTTC CASSGYGTGGGEQYF
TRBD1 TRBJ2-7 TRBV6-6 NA TGTGCCAGCAGTCTCCCGGGACAGGGGACCTACGAGCAGTACTTC CASSLPGQGTYEQYF